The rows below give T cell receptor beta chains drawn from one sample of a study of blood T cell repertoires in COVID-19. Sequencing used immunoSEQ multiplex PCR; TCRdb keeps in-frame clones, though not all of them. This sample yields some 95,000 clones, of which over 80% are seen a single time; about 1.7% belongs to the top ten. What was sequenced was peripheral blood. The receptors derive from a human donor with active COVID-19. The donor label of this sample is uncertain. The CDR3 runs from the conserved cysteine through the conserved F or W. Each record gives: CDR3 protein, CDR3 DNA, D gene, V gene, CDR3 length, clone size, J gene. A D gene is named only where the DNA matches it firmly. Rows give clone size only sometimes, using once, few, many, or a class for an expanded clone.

CASSSGKLRGGSRNEQFF | TGTGCCAGCAGCTCCGGCAAGCTCCGGGGGGGGAGTCGCAATGAGCAGTTCTTC | TRBD2 | TRBV7-6 | 18 | - | TRBJ2-1
CASSSGTVKEKLFF | TGCGCCAGCAGCTCCGGGACAGTCAAAGAAAAACTGTTTTTT | TRBD1 | TRBV5-1 | 14 | - | TRBJ1-4
CASSVEGTSGNTGELFF | TGTGCCAGCAGCGTAGAGGGGACTAGCGGGAACACCGGGGAGCTGTTTTTT | TRBD2 | TRBV9 | 17 | few | TRBJ2-2
CASSVNQGSGNTIYF | TGTGCCAGCAGCGTAAATCAGGGTTCTGGAAACACCATATATTTT | - | TRBV9 | 15 | - | TRBJ1-3
CATQPGTGVFNEQFF | TGTGCCACTCAACCTGGGACAGGGGTATTCAATGAGCAGTTCTTC | TRBD1 | TRBV7-9 | 15 | - | TRBJ2-1
CASSRSPPSGGHTDTQYF | TGTGCCAGCAGTCGCAGTCCCCCTAGCGGGGGGCACACAGATACGCAGTATTTT | TRBD2 | TRBV6-6 | 18 | - | TRBJ2-3
CASSQENSPYEQYF | TGCGCCAGCAGCCAAGAAAACTCCCCCTACGAGCAGTACTTC | - | TRBV4-1 | 14 | - | TRBJ2-7
CASQESGYSTDTQYF | TGTGCCAGCCAAGAATCGGGGTATAGCACAGATACGCAGTATTTT | - | TRBV19 | 15 | - | TRBJ2-3
CASSYGPKAGELFF | TGTGCCAGCAGTTACGGGCCCAAGGCCGGGGAGCTGTTTTTT | - | TRBV6-5 | 14 | - | TRBJ2-2
CASSFLQAGGQVNTGELFF | TGCGCCAGCAGCTTTTTACAAGCGGGGGGGCAAGTTAACACCGGGGAGCTGTTTTTT | TRBD2 | TRBV5-1 | 19 | - | TRBJ2-2
CASSLEGIGYGYTF | TGTGCCAGCAGCCTAGAGGGGATCGGCTATGGCTACACCTTC | - | TRBV7-9 | 14 | - | TRBJ1-2
CASSRQGVYGYTF | TGTGCCAGCAGCCGACAGGGCGTCTATGGCTACACCTTC | TRBD1 | TRBV3-1/TRBV3-2 | 13 | - | TRBJ1-2
CASSILAGYTDTQYF | TGTGCCAGTAGTATACTAGCGGGATACACAGATACGCAGTATTTT | TRBD2 | TRBV19 | 15 | - | TRBJ2-3
CASSAWLRGLGTEADEQYF | TGTGCCAGCAGTGCTTGGCTAAGAGGGTTGGGGACAGAGGCAGATGAGCAGTACTTC | TRBD1 | TRBV6-1 | 19 | - | TRBJ2-7
CASSMGQGIQETQYF | TGCGCCAGCAGCATGGGACAGGGCATTCAAGAGACCCAGTACTTC | TRBD1 | TRBV5-1 | 15 | - | TRBJ2-5
CSVGGGASYGYTF | TGCAGCGTTGGTGGGGGGGCGAGCTATGGCTACACCTTC | - | TRBV29-1 | 13 | - | TRBJ1-2
CASSRDRSSYEQYF | TGTGCCAGCAGCCGTGACAGGAGCTCCTACGAGCAGTACTTC | - | TRBV7-2 | 14 | - | TRBJ2-7
CASSNQRTGGGMNTEAFF | TGTGCCAGCAGCAATCAGAGGACAGGTGGTGGAATGAACACTGAAGCTTTCTTT | - | TRBV21-1 | 18 | - | TRBJ1-1
CASSYGQGNQETQYF | TGTGCCAGCAGTTACGGACAGGGTAACCAAGAGACCCAGTACTTC | TRBD1 | TRBV6-6 | 15 | - | TRBJ2-5
CSTGERGRQPQHF | TGTTCCACAGGGGAGAGGGGTAGACAGCCCCAGCATTTT | TRBD1 | TRBV19 | 13 | - | TRBJ1-5
CASSQGRGSNSPLHF | TGTGCCAGCAGCCAAGGCAGGGGGTCAAATTCACCCCTCCACTTT | TRBD1 | TRBV3-1/TRBV3-2 | 15 | once | TRBJ1-6
CASSKQKPGQLGGELFF | TGTGCCAGCAGCAAACAGAAACCGGGCCAACTAGGCGGGGAGCTGTTTTTT | - | TRBV21-1 | 17 | - | TRBJ2-2
CASSEDRGRPAATDTQYF | TGTGCCAGCAGTGAAGACAGGGGGCGTCCGGCCGCAACAGATACGCAGTATTTT | TRBD1 | TRBV2 | 18 | - | TRBJ2-3
CASYPQETGQYSGNTIYF | TGTGCCAGCTACCCCCAGGAGACAGGCCAATACTCTGGAAACACCATATATTTT | - | TRBV9 | 18 | - | TRBJ1-3
CASSYSGVFSGNTIYF | TGTGCCAGCAGTTACTCGGGAGTCTTCTCTGGAAACACCATATATTTT | - | TRBV6-5 | 16 | - | TRBJ1-3
CASSELAGGLDTQYF | TGCGCCAGCAGTGAACTAGCGGGGGGGCTTGATACGCAGTATTTT | TRBD2 | TRBV10-1 | 15 | once | TRBJ2-3
CASSLPTDGGNYGYTF | TGTGCCAGCAGTTTACCTACGGACGGGGGAAACTATGGCTACACCTTC | - | TRBV28 | 16 | few | TRBJ1-2
CASSPNRVSYEQYF | TGTGCCAGCAGCCCGAACAGGGTTTCCTACGAGCAGTACTTC | - | TRBV3-1/TRBV3-2 | 14 | - | TRBJ2-7
CASSQAREGSPLHF | TGTGCCAGCAGCCAAGCCAGGGAGGGCTCACCCCTCCACTTT | - | TRBV4-2 | 14 | - | TRBJ1-6
CASSLESSGYNEQFF | TGCGCCAGCAGCTTGGAGTCTAGCGGGTACAATGAGCAGTTCTTC | TRBD2 | TRBV5-1 | 15 | - | TRBJ2-1
CASSYVIGGAETDTQYF | TGTGCCAGCAGTTACGTGATCGGGGGGGCTGAAACAGATACGCAGTATTTT | TRBD2 | TRBV6-2/TRBV6-3 | 17 | - | TRBJ2-3
CASSALAGHGYTF | TGTGCCAGCAGTGCTTTAGCGGGCCATGGCTACACCTTC | - | TRBV2 | 13 | - | TRBJ1-2
CATGGSGQPQHF | TGTGCCACGGGGGGGTCGGGACAGCCCCAGCATTTT | - | TRBV19 | 12 | - | TRBJ1-5
CASSRRPLRGGGGELFF | TGTGCCAGCAGCCGTAGACCCCTCCGGGGGGGCGGCGGGGAGCTGTTTTTT | TRBD2 | TRBV7-3 | 17 | - | TRBJ2-2
CATSDLVLQTQYF | TGTGCCACCAGTGATTTGGTCCTTCAGACCCAGTACTTC | - | TRBV24-1 | 13 | - | TRBJ2-5
CASRPQEEGNSPLHF | TGTGCCAGCAGACCCCAGGAGGAGGGTAATTCACCCCTCCACTTT | - | TRBV28 | 15 | - | TRBJ1-6
CASSPFRDSTDTQYF | TGTGCCAGCAGCCCCTTCCGGGACTCAACAGATACGCAGTATTTT | - | TRBV7-3 | 15 | - | TRBJ2-3
CSVEEWDREAKNIQYF | TGCAGCGTTGAAGAATGGGACAGAGAAGCCAAAAACATTCAGTACTTC | TRBD1 | TRBV29-1 | 16 | - | TRBJ2-4
CASSPGGQGQETQYF | TGTGCCAGCTCCCCTGGGGGACAGGGACAAGAGACCCAGTACTTC | TRBD1 | TRBV18 | 15 | - | TRBJ2-5
CSVYSTRGTEAFF | TGCAGCGTTTACTCAACCCGGGGCACTGAAGCTTTCTTT | - | TRBV29-1 | 13 | - | TRBJ1-1
CASSPPVAGGGETQYF | TGTGCCAGCAGCCCCCCGGTGGCGGGGGGGGGAGAGACCCAGTACTTC | TRBD2 | TRBV7-9 | 16 | few | TRBJ2-5
CAISRLAGAQETQYF | TGTGCCATCAGCAGACTAGCGGGGGCCCAAGAGACCCAGTACTTC | TRBD2 | TRBV10-3 | 15 | - | TRBJ2-5